The 30 T cell receptor beta chains below come from one sample, sequenced in a study of OX40 agonist ivuxolimab in advanced cancers. Repertoires were generated with immunoSEQ multiplex PCR, while TCRdb's copy carries only in-frame clones and drops some. Here the sample spans around 55,000 clones, 65% to 80% being singletons. The sample here was CD4+ or CD8+ T cells sorted from blood, taken in a trial of the OX40 agonist ivuxolimab. These receptors were collected from an adult with an advanced solid tumor such as melanoma, head and neck, liver or kidney cancer.

This chain joins TRBV19 and TRBJ2-7, with a weak D call TRBD2 (5 bases). Trimming pared 5 bases from V and 5 bases from J, leaving 13 bases between. Germline V gives CDR1 LNHDA, CDR2 SQIVND (reference sequence). This CDR3 region has 13 residues. In DNA, the CDR3 is TGTGCCAGTAGTCCCCGCGCGGGTCACGAGCAGTACTTC. Its protein is CASSPRAGHEQYF.

CDR3 sequence (DNA): TGTGCCAGCAGCTTCCCGGGACAGGGGAAGGCTGAAGCTTTCTTT. Its protein is CASSFPGQGKAEAFF. The chain is built from TRBV5-4 and TRBJ1-1; 10 nucleotides align to TRBD1. The CDR3 loop spans 15 amino acids. Germline lookup yields CDR1 SGHNT and CDR2 YYREEE (reference sequence). J gave up 6 bases and V 2 bases, and 7 bases lay outside the gene matches.

This clone was observed a few times. The CDR3 DNA is TGTGCCAGCTCACCAGGGGCGAGTAATCAGCCCCAGCATTTT. It specifies CASSPGASNQPQHF. This sequence joins TRBV18 and TRBJ1-5; the D gene is possibly TRBD1 (5 bases). Trimming removed 2 bases at V and 4 bases at J, with 9 bases between. CDR1 and CDR2 from the germline V gene are KGHSH and LQKENI. The CDR3 is 14 amino acids.

The rearrangement joins TRBV10-3 to TRBJ2-7; 8 bases match TRBD2. The CDR3 is 15 amino acids. The germline V gene encodes CDR1 ENHRY and CDR2 SYGVKD. V dropped 0 bases and J dropped 2; count of bases not matched to a gene: 3. CDR3 loop: CAISESAGRAYEQYF. The CDR3 DNA follows: TGTGCCATCAGTGAGTCGGCCGGGAGGGCCTACGAGCAGTACTTC.

V and J are TRBV7-9 and TRBJ2-6; a weak D match, TRBD1 (6 bases). Germline V CDR1 and CDR2: SEHNR, FQNEAQ (reference sequence). V was shortened by 8 bases and J by 0 bases, with 14 bases between the two germline ends. The CDR3 covers 16 residues. This chain's CDR3 is CASPPRGSSGANVLTF. In DNA, the CDR3 is TGTGCCAGCCCCCCAAGGGGGAGCTCTGGGGCCAACGTCCTGACTTTC.

The gene calls are TRBV18 and TRBJ1-5; D is unclear. The V gene lost 3 bases and the J gene lost 0 bases, with 6 bases spanning the gap. From germline, CDR1 is KGHSH and CDR2 LQKENI. This CDR3 contains 14 residues. For the CDR3, the DNA is TGTGCCAGCTCACCTACATATAGCAATCAGCCCCAGCATTTT. As protein: CASSPTYSNQPQHF.

The CDR3 DNA reads TGTGCCAGCAGTGGAGGGAAAAATCAGCCCCAGCATTTT. Translation gives CASSGGKNQPQHF. The chain uses TRBV25-1 and TRBJ1-5; D unclear. Per germline, CDR1 MGHDK and CDR2 SYGVNS. Trimming took off 4 bases at V and 4 bases at J, with 8 bases between the two ends. The CDR3 totals 13 residues.

CDR3 DNA sequence: TGTGCCATCAGTGGTCGACAGGGGCGAAACACCGGGGAGCTGTTTTTT. The encoded protein is CAISGRQGRNTGELFF. The rearrangement links TRBV10-3 to TRBJ2-2; 8 nucleotides match TRBD1. The junction had 6 bases not matched to a gene; V was cut back by 4 bases and J by 2 bases. CDR1 is ENHRY and CDR2 is SYGVKD in the germline V gene. CDR3 length equals 16 residues.

This chain connects TRBV28 to TRBJ1-5; D is perhaps TRBD1 (5 bases). V was cut by 7 bases and J by 2 bases, with 12 bases left in between. The CDR3 runs to 14 residues. Looked up from germline, CDR1 is MDHEN and CDR2 is SYDVKM. DNA of the CDR3: TGTGCCAGCACCCTGCGGGGGGGCAATCAGCCCCAGCATTTT. Translation: CASTLRGGNQPQHF.

CDR3 loop: CASRTGSTNYGYTF. The CDR3 bases are TGTGCCAGCAGGACAGGGAGTACTAACTATGGCTACACCTTC. The chain uses TRBV2 and TRBJ1-2; 7 nucleotides line up with TRBD1. The V segment lost 6 bases and the J segment 0 bases; nucleotides outside the gene matches: 4. From germline, CDR1 is SNHLY and CDR2 FYNNEI. This CDR3 region has 14 residues.

The chain carries TRBV2 and TRBJ2-4; the D call may be TRBD1 or TRBD2 (5 bases each). The CDR3 loop spans 14 amino acids. V was clipped by 8 bases and J by 6 bases, with 17 bases between them. CDR1 SNHLY and CDR2 FYNNEI come from the germline V gene. The CDR3 protein is CASHGAKAGNIQYF. DNA for the CDR3: TGTGCCAGCCATGGGGCAAAGGCGGGAAACATTCAGTACTTC.

The rearrangement links TRBV7-9 to TRBJ2-5; D gene uncertain. This CDR3 is 12 amino acids long. Germline V gives CDR1 SEHNR, CDR2 FQNEAQ (reference sequence). Trimming stripped 5 bases from V and 4 bases from J, with 8 bases between. The chain's CDR3 is CASSLSLETQYF. Here the CDR3 DNA reads TGTGCCAGCAGCCTCTCCTTAGAGACCCAGTACTTC.

This CDR3 reads CASSLTGGAEDGYTF. In DNA form, the CDR3 reads TGTGCCAGCAGCTTAACAGGGGGCGCAGAAGATGGCTACACCTTC. This rearrangement joins TRBV7-9 to TRBJ1-2; 9 bases map to TRBD1. Germline V CDR1 and CDR2: SEHNR, FQNEAQ (reference sequence). The CDR3 extends over 15 amino acids. V gave up 2 bases and J gave up 6 bases; unmatched junction bases: 7.

The gene calls are TRBV19 and TRBJ2-7; TRBD1 aligns across 9 bases. The germline V gene has CDR1 LNHDA and CDR2 SQIVND (reference sequence). CDR3 length equals 13 residues. V was pared by 4 bases and J by 4 bases, with 2 bases of the junction left unmatched. The CDR3 DNA reads as TGTGCCAGTAGTAGGGACAGGGAGTACGAGCAGTACTTC. The encoded protein is CASSRDREYEQYF.

V usage is TRBV9 and J usage is TRBJ2-7; TRBD2 might be the D (5 bases). The ends were cut back, 4 bases at V and 7 bases at J, with 18 bases in the middle. The CDR3 length is 14 residues. From germline, CDR1 is SGDLS and CDR2 YYNGEE. The CDR3 DNA reads as TGTGCCAGCAGCTCCCGGGCTAGCCTAGGGGAGCAGTACTTC. The encoded protein is CASSSRASLGEQYF.

This clone was found once. The rearrangement links TRBV7-7 to TRBJ2-6; D is unclear. V dropped 5 bases and J dropped 5 bases, with 22 bases sitting between them. CDR1 is SSHAT, CDR2 FNYEAQ, per germline (reference sequence). This CDR3 spans 18 amino acids. The CDR3: CASSGLIVPQSRANVLTF. CDR3 coding DNA: TGTGCCAGCAGCGGGCTCATAGTGCCACAAAGTCGGGCCAACGTCCTGACTTTC.

The J gene is TRBJ2-5, the V gene TRBV30, with D tentatively TRBD2 (5 bases). Trimming removed 1 base at V and 4 bases at J, with 10 bases between. CDR3 length equals 13 residues. Per the germline V gene, CDR1 is GTSNPN and CDR2 is SVGIG (reference sequence). The CDR3 is CAWSGGLGETQYF. DNA for the CDR3: TGTGCCTGGAGTGGAGGACTTGGAGAGACCCAGTACTTC.

The CDR3 loop is CASSPRGGRYTEAFF. CDR3 in DNA: TGTGCCAGCAGCCCGAGGGGGGGCAGGTATACTGAAGCTTTCTTT. The V and J genes are TRBV5-8 and TRBJ1-1; D perhaps matches TRBD1 (6 bases). There are 15 residues in the CDR3. The V end lost 4 bases, the J end lost 5 bases, and 18 bases lay between the germline ends. Germline V gene sequence: CDR1 SGHTS, CDR2 YDEGEE.

This clone was seen only a few times. V and J are TRBV7-6 and TRBJ2-7; 7 nucleotides agree with TRBD1. The germline gives CDR1 SGHVS, CDR2 FNYEAQ. The CDR3 has 16 amino acids. V gave up 5 bases and J gave up 0 bases; unmatched junction bases: 10. Written as DNA, the CDR3 is TGTGCCAGCAGCCCTCAGGGGACAGTGCTCTCCTACGAGCAGTACTTC. Its translation: CASSPQGTVLSYEQYF.

CDR3 loop: CASSLGTRTDTQYF. Written as DNA, the CDR3 is TGCGCCAGCAGCTTGGGGACCCGCACAGATACGCAGTATTTT. The rearrangement uses TRBV5-1 and TRBJ2-3; D is ambiguous. The ends were cut back, 0 bases at V and 1 base at J, with 6 bases in the middle. Germline V gives CDR1 SGHRS, CDR2 YFSETQ. This CDR3 spans 14 amino acids.

The CDR3 DNA sequence: TGTGCCAGCTCCGGACAGGGCCAAGAGACCCAGTACTTC. It translates to CASSGQGQETQYF. The chain joins TRBV18 to TRBJ2-5; 8 bases are shared with TRBD1. The CDR3 has 13 amino acids. Per germline, CDR1 KGHSH and CDR2 LQKENI. J lost 1 base, V lost 6 bases, and 1 base had no gene match.

The chain recombines TRBV29-1 with TRBJ2-2, with 7 bases fitting TRBD1. After removal of 6 bases from V and 2 bases from J, the junction contained 3 bases not matched to a gene. The CDR3 consists of 13 residues. The germline V gene encodes CDR1 SQVTM and CDR2 ANQGSEA. The CDR3 bases are TGCAGCGTCGGACAGGACAACACCGGGGAGCTGTTTTTT. It translates to CSVGQDNTGELFF.

This chain uses TRBV18 with TRBJ2-7; 8 bases fit TRBD1. Per the germline V gene, CDR1 is KGHSH and CDR2 is LQKENI. The length of the CDR3 is 15 residues. With 3 bases clipped from V and 6 bases from J, the junction kept 10 bases outside the gene matches. Here the CDR3 DNA reads TGTGCCAGCTCACCGGGGACAGGTTCCCTCGGCGAGCAGTACTTC. It yields the protein CASSPGTGSLGEQYF.

Concerning this clone: Germline is not matched at one junction end, which may reflect a read error. The chain has TRBV7-9 and TRBJ2-7; 12 bases match TRBD1. The germline V gene has CDR1 SEHNR and CDR2 FQNEAQ (reference sequence). CDR3 size: 12 residues. DNA of the CDR3: TGTGCCAGCAGCTTCGGGACAGGGGGCAGCGTCTTC. Translating it yields CASSFGTGGSVF. Based on the CDR3 plus reference TRBV7-9 and TRBJ2-7, the full variable domain is DTGVSQNPRHKITKRGQNVTFRCDPISEHNRLYWYRQTLGQGPEFLTYFQNEAQLEKSRLLSDRFSAERPKGSFSTLEIQRTEQGDSAMYLCASSFGTGGSVFGPGTRLTVT.

The CDR3 DNA sequence: TGTGCCAGCAGCGTACCGGACAGGGACTACGAGCAGTACTTC. Amino acid sequence: CASSVPDRDYEQYF. V and J are TRBV2 and TRBJ2-7; 8 positions match TRBD1. After removal of 6 bases from V and 3 bases from J, the junction contained 7 bases not matched to a gene. The CDR3 has 14 amino acids. The V gene's germline CDR1 is SNHLY and CDR2 FYNNEI.

V and J are TRBV2 and TRBJ2-5; 8 positions match TRBD1. The J call may be wrong; the DNA end is better matched by TRBJ2-7. Per the germline V gene, CDR1 is SNHLY and CDR2 is FYNNEI. This CDR3 spans 15 amino acids. The CDR3 DNA sequence: TGTGCCAGCAGTTTGACAGGGGCGACCCCCTCCGAGCAGTACTTC. Translated: CASSLTGATPSEQYF.

The chain joins TRBV7-2 to TRBJ1-1; possibly TRBD1 for D (5 bases). This CDR3 is 13 amino acids long. From germline, CDR1 is SGHTA and CDR2 FQGNSA. V was trimmed by 2 bases and J by 1 base, leaving 5 bases between them. The CDR3 bases are TGTGCCAGCAGCTTAACAGGGAACACTGAAGCTTTCTTT. It encodes CASSLTGNTEAFF.

V usage is TRBV7-2 and J usage is TRBJ2-1, with D perhaps TRBD1 or TRBD2 (5 bases each). Germline V gives CDR1 SGHTA, CDR2 FQGNSA. The CDR3 totals 15 residues. The V end was cut by 4 bases, the J end by 0 bases, with 10 bases between. As DNA, the CDR3 is TGTGCCAGCAGCTCACGGGGCCCCTCCTACAATGAGCAGTTCTTC. It specifies CASSSRGPSYNEQFF.

V is TRBV6-5 and J is TRBJ1-3; the match to TRBD1 covers 11 bases. CDR3 length equals 15 residues. With 6 bases clipped from V and 4 bases from J, the junction kept 5 bases outside the gene matches. The germline V gene has CDR1 MNHEY and CDR2 SVGAGI. CDR3 protein: CASRKDRGRGNTIYF. The CDR3 DNA is TGTGCCAGCAGGAAGGACAGGGGGCGAGGAAACACCATATATTTT.

The chain is built from TRBV18 and TRBJ2-7, with D perhaps TRBD1 or TRBD2 (6 bases each). Per germline, CDR1 KGHSH and CDR2 LQKENI. V lost 3 bases, J lost 2 bases, and 17 bases lay in between. The CDR3 is 16 residues long. The CDR3 protein is CASSPQGGLGAYEQYF. The DNA for the CDR3 is TGTGCCAGCTCACCTCAAGGGGGACTGGGGGCCTACGAGCAGTACTTC.